The 9 T cell receptor beta chains below come from one sample, sequenced in a study of T cell changes during pregnancy in multiple sclerosis. Assay used: immunoSEQ multiplex PCR; TCRdb lists only in-frame clones, some missing. The sample carries 12,000 or so clones, around 94% recorded once. The sample in question was CD4+ T cells from peripheral blood mononuclear cells, obtained before pregnancy. These receptors came from a female donor with multiple sclerosis, enrolled in a pregnancy study.

This clone was counted a single time. The chain links TRBV6-5 to TRBJ1-2; D might be TRBD1 (6 bases). With 6 bases removed from V and 2 bases from J, the gap between germline ends came to 16 bases. The CDR3 length is 15 residues. CDR1 and CDR2 from the germline V gene are MNHEY and SVGAGI. CDR3 bases: TGTGCCAGCAGACGAGTTAACAGGGACAACTATGGCTACACCTTC. It specifies CASRRVNRDNYGYTF.

In this sample, this clone turned up once. The CDR3: CASSLDRWTEAFF. The CDR3 DNA sequence: TGTGCCAGCAGCTTGGACCGGTGGACTGAAGCTTTCTTT. The J gene is TRBJ1-1, the V gene TRBV5-6; D unclear. The CDR3 totals 13 residues. Trimming removed 0 bases at V and 5 bases at J, with 8 bases between. The germline V gene encodes CDR1 SGHDT and CDR2 YYEEEE.

The V and J genes are TRBV14 and TRBJ1-6; TRBD1 is a possible D gene (5 bases). V lost 4 bases, J lost 3 bases, and 16 bases lay in between. This CDR3 has 17 amino acids. Germline assignment: CDR1 SGHDN and CDR2 FVKESK. This CDR3 reads CASSLLDSRIYNSPLHF. CDR3 DNA: TGTGCCAGCAGCCTTTTAGACAGCCGGATCTATAATTCACCCCTCCACTTT.

The rearrangement uses TRBV15 and TRBJ1-2, with D perhaps matching TRBD1 (6 bases). The germline V gene has CDR1 LNHNV and CDR2 YYDKDF (reference sequence). CDR3 length: 13 amino acids. Trimming stripped 3 bases from V and 7 bases from J, with 12 bases between. CDR3 DNA: TGTGCCACCAGCAGCAGAACAGGGAGTGGCTACACCTTC. Residues: CATSSRTGSGYTF.

The chain has TRBV2 and TRBJ2-5; 15 bases agree with TRBD2. Losses at the gene ends were 2 bases for V and 5 bases for J; bases not matched to a gene: 12. Germline CDR1 SNHLY, CDR2 FYNNEI. The CDR3 consists of 19 residues. CDR3 loop: CASSEIRTSGGAGLETQYF. CDR3 DNA sequence: TGTGCCAGCAGTGAAATTAGGACTAGCGGGGGGGCCGGGCTGGAGACCCAGTACTTC. The complete variable domain, with remaining parts taken from reference TRBV2 and TRBJ2-5, reads EPEVTQTPSHQVTQMGQEVILRCVPISNHLYFYWYRQILGQKVEFLVSFYNNEISEKSEIFDDQFSVERPDGSNFTLKIRSTKLEDSAMYFCASSEIRTSGGAGLETQYFGPGTRLLVL.

The V call is TRBV29-1, the J call TRBJ1-2; 7 positions match TRBD1. The CDR3 sequence is 15 residues long. Germline values: CDR1 SQVTM, CDR2 ANQGSEA. V lost 2 bases and J lost 5; bases outside the gene matches: 11. The CDR3 coding sequence is TGCAGCGTTGAAAGGGGGCAGGGTCTTGGGTATGGCTACACCTTC. Protein product: CSVERGQGLGYGYTF.

This clone appeared once. This sequence joins TRBV30 and TRBJ1-4, with 8 bases aligning to TRBD1. This CDR3 region has 15 residues. Looked up from germline, CDR1 is GTSNPN and CDR2 is SVGIG (reference sequence). V shed 4 bases and J 8 bases; nucleotides not matched to a gene: 12. This chain's CDR3 is CAWMAGGAAREKLFF. DNA for the CDR3: TGTGCCTGGATGGCAGGGGGCGCGGCCCGCGAAAAACTGTTTTTT.

The chain combines TRBV9 with TRBJ2-2; TRBD1 might be the D (7 bases). Per the germline V gene, CDR1 is SGDLS and CDR2 is YYNGEE. V lost 0 bases, J lost 4 bases, and 10 bases lay in between. The CDR3 runs to 15 residues. The CDR3 reads CASSVGGDSTGELFF. CDR3 in DNA: TGTGCCAGCAGCGTAGGGGGGGACAGCACCGGGGAGCTGTTTTTT. The variable domain in full, with the rest retrieved from reference TRBV9 and TRBJ2-2, is DSGVTQTPKHLITATGQRVTLRCSPRSGDLSVYWYQQSLDQGLQFLIQYYNGEERAKGNILERFSAQQFPDLHSELNLSSLELGDSALYFCASSVGGDSTGELFFGEGSRLTVL.

This chain uses TRBV30 with TRBJ1-6; TRBD1 aligns across 7 bases. The CDR3 is 13 amino acids. Germline V gene sequence: CDR1 GTSNPN, CDR2 SVGIG (reference sequence). V shed 3 bases, J shed 5 bases, and the junction held 1 base outside the gene matches. CDR3 nucleotide sequence: TGTGCCTGGAGGGACAGGAATAATTCACCCCTCCACTTT. Its protein is CAWRDRNNSPLHF. The full variable domain, rest sourced from reference TRBV30 and TRBJ1-6, is SQTIHQWPATLVQPVGSPLSLECTVEGTSNPNLYWYRQAAGRGLQLLFYSVGIGQISSEVPQNLSASRPQDRQFILSSKKLLLSDSGFYLCAWRDRNNSPLHFGNGTRLTVT.